This T cell receptor (beta chain) was sequenced during a study of prognosis after radiotherapy for stage I lung cancer. Study-level background: Medical inoperability applied to all of the non-small cell lung cancer patients. General study findings and limits: Differing TRBV and TRBJ gene usage was reportedly seen between patients with and without metastases.

There are many counts of this clonotype. The antigen remains unidentified. The germline gives CDR1 SGHDT, CDR2 YYEEEE. The V gene lost 0 bases and the J gene lost 2 bases, with 13 bases spanning the gap. The CDR3 extends over 16 amino acids. Two-round multiplex PCR on genomic DNA was the method by which TCR beta CDR3 was amplified. For every TRBV and TRBJ gene, a specific primer was used in first-round PCR. TCRdb fed the multiplex PCR reads into MiXCR, producing one record per CDR3 protein. This sample has about 30,000 distinct CDR3 sequences, with approximately 31% found just once. The clonotype was recovered from a donor over 45 with non-small cell lung cancer. V and J are TRBV5-6 and TRBJ2-3; D perhaps matches TRBD2 (5 bases). This specimen was PBMCs, taken before or after stereotactic body radiation therapy (not recorded which). DNA of the CDR3: TGTGCCAGCAGCTTGGTTTTAGCGCCAGACACAGATACGCAGTATTTT. Translating it yields CASSLVLAPDTDTQYF.